The rows below give T cell receptor beta chains drawn from one sample of a study of PD-1 blockade in classical Hodgkin lymphoma. The repertoire was sequenced with immunoSEQ multiplex PCR; TCRdb's copy has only in-frame clones and lacks some. The sample lists approximately 84,000 clones; more than 80% were seen once. This specimen consisted of peripheral blood mononuclear cells (PBMCs), obtained before the fourth cycle of nivolumab. The receptors were sampled from a human donor with classical Hodgkin lymphoma. CDR3s include the opening cysteine and the closing phenylalanine or tryptophan. A D gene is named only where the DNA matches it firmly. Clone size is not always given. Where it is, it says once, few, many or a class for expanded clones.

abundance,d_gene,v_gene,j_gene,CDR3aa,CDR3nt
-,TRBD2,TRBV5-1,TRBJ2-2,CASSSLAGGNTGELFF,TGCGCCAGCAGCTCGTTAGCGGGAGGGAACACCGGGGAGCTGTTTTTT
-,-,TRBV28,TRBJ1-5,CASSPWGPDGNQPQHF,TGTGCCAGCAGCCCATGGGGGCCAGACGGCAATCAGCCCCAGCATTTT
once,-,TRBV6-4,TRBJ2-3,CASPPPGDTDTQYF,TGTGCCAGCCCACCTCCGGGCGACACAGATACGCAGTATTTT
-,TRBD1,TRBV10-3,TRBJ1-2,CAIRSDRGESNYGYTF,TGTGCCATTCGCTCGGACAGGGGAGAGTCTAACTATGGCTACACCTTC
-,TRBD1,TRBV4-2,TRBJ1-4,CASSQVQGPNEKLFF,TGTGCCAGCAGCCAAGTACAGGGGCCTAATGAAAAACTGTTTTTT
-,-,TRBV5-3,TRBJ2-2,CARSLARKGAAKNTGELFF,TGTGCCAGAAGCTTGGCCCGGAAGGGAGCGGCGAAGAACACCGGGGAGCTGTTTTTT
-,-,TRBV28,TRBJ2-7,CASSFPGLGYEQYF,TGTGCCAGCAGTTTCCCCGGGTTGGGCTACGAGCAGTACTTC
-,-,TRBV7-6,TRBJ2-1,CASSPGPGTAYNEQFF,TGTGCCAGCAGCCCAGGGCCTGGGACGGCTTACAATGAGCAGTTCTTC
few,TRBD2,TRBV30,TRBJ2-1,CAWSVLDGGGEQFF,TGTGCCTGGAGTGTACTGGATGGGGGGGGAGAGCAGTTCTTC
-,-,TRBV10-3,TRBJ1-1,CAITTGAGTEAFF,TGTGCCATCACCACAGGAGCAGGCACTGAAGCTTTCTTT
once,-,TRBV10-3,TRBJ1-1,CAISETGTEAFF,TGTGCCATCAGTGAAACGGGGACTGAAGCTTTCTTT
once,-,TRBV10-3,TRBJ1-6,CAIMGAPNAPLHF,TGTGCCATCATGGGGGCCCCCAATGCACCCCTCCACTTT
-,-,TRBV4-1,TRBJ1-4,CASSQVTTNEKLFF,TGCGCCAGCAGCCAAGTCACAACTAATGAAAAACTGTTTTTT